This T cell receptor (beta chain) comes out of a study of OX40 agonist ivuxolimab in advanced cancers. On the study more broadly: Patients were roughly 83% male with ages roughly 23 to 85, mean 60.

The assay was immunoSEQ multiplex PCR, and TCRdb's table has in-frame clones only and misses some. Counted here are more than 55,000 clones, roughly 82% occurring once; the ten biggest clones make up over 3%. For this clone: No antigen is known for it.

CDR3 length: 14 amino acids. Germline V gene lookup returns CDR1 SGHRS and CDR2 YFSETQ. V dropped 3 bases and J dropped 4 bases, with 14 bases sitting between them. Autoimmune disease history or systemic immunosuppression meant exclusion. Broader study findings: Among T cells, CD8+ cells averaged more expanded clones than CD4+ cells.

This receptor was obtained from an adult with an advanced solid tumor such as melanoma, head and neck, liver or kidney cancer. The genes are TRBV5-1 and TRBJ2-7; the D gene is possibly TRBD1 (7 bases). Sequenced material: CD4+ or CD8+ T cells sorted from blood, taken in a trial of the OX40 agonist ivuxolimab. CDR3 loop: CASSSGDSQYEQYF. For the CDR3, the DNA is TGCGCCAGCAGCTCGGGGGACAGCCAATACGAGCAGTACTTC.